The sample holds a few counts of the clone carrying this TCR beta chain. No antigen is known for it. Together with a sample-barcoded 5' primer, a J-beta primer mix was included in a second PCR lasting roughly 6 to 12 cycles. TCRdb reprocessed the 5' RACE reads via MiXCR and lists one record per CDR3 protein. Here the sample spans around 800,000 distinct CDR3 sequences, around 45% being singletons. The sample originates from a study of blood T cells in healthy people across ages. Findings and limits, study-wide: The fall in TCR beta diversity per million T cells was roughly linear with age. Strong correlation existed between TCR beta diversity and naive T cell percentage.

Germline assignment: CDR1 SGHRS and CDR2 YFSETQ. V was cut by 4 bases and J by 5 bases, with 19 bases left in between. The CDR3 spans 16 residues. The sequence was collected from a man aged 55 to 70 in good health. The J gene is TRBJ2-1, the V gene TRBV5-1; D might be TRBD1 (6 bases). The sample was blood. CDR3 nucleotide sequence: TGCGCCAGCAGCGCAACAATTGGACAGTTTGACAATGAGCAGTTCTTC. It is translated as CASSATIGQFDNEQFF.